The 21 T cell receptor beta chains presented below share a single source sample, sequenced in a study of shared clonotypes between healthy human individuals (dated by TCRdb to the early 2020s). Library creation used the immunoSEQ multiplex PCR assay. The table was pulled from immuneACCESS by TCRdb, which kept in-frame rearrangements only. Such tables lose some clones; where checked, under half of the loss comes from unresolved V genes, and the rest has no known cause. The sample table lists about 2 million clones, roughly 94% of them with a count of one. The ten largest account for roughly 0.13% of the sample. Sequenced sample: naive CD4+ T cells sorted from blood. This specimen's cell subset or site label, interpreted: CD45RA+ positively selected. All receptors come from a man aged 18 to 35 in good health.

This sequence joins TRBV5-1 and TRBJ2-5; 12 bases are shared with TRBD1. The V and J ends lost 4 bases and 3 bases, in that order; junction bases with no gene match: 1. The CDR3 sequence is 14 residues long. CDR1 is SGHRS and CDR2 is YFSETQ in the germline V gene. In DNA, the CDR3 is TGCGCCAGCAGCGGGACAGGGGGCGAAGAGACCCAGTACTTC. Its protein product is CASSGTGGEETQYF.

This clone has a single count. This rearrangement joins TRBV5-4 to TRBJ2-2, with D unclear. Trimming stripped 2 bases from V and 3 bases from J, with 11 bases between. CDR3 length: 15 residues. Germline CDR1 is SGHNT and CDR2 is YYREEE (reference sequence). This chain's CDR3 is CASSFQGRYTGELFF. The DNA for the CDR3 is TGTGCCAGCAGCTTTCAAGGACGGTACACCGGGGAGCTGTTTTTT.

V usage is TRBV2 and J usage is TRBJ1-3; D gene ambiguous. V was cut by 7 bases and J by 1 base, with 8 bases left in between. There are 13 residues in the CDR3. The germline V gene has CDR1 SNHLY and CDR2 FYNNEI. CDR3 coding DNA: TGTGCCAGCAACGACGGATCTGGAAACACCATATATTTT. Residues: CASNDGSGNTIYF.

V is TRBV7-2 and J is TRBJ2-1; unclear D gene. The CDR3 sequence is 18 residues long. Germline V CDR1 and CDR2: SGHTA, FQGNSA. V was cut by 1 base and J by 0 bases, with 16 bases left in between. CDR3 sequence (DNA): TGTGCCAGCAGCTTAGGGTGGGAAGGACGGCGCTCCTACAATGAGCAGTTCTTC. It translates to CASSLGWEGRRSYNEQFF.

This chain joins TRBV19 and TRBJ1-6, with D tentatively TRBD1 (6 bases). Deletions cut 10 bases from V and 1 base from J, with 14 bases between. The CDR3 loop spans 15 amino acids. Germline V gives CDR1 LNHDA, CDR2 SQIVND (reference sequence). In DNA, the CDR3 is TGTGCCACCAACAGGGATAGGTCCTATAATTCACCCCTCCACTTT. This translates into CATNRDRSYNSPLHF.

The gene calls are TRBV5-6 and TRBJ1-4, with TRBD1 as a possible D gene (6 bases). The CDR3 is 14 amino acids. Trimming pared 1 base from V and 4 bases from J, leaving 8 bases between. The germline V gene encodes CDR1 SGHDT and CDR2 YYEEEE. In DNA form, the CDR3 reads TGTGCCAGCAGCTTGAGGGGGTTTAATGAAAAACTGTTTTTT. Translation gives CASSLRGFNEKLFF.

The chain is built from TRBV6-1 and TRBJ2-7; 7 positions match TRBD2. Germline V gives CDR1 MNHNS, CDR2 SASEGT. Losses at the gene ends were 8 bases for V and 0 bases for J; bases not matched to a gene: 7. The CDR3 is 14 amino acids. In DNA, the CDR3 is TGTGCCAGCCTATTGGGGGGGATCTCCTACGAGCAGTACTTC. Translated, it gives CASLLGGISYEQYF.

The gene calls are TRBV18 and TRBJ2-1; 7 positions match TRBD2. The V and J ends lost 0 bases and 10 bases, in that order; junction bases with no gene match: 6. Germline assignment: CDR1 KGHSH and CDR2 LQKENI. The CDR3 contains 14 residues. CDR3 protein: CASSPPNLAGEQFF. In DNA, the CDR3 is TGTGCCAGCTCACCACCGAATTTAGCGGGCGAGCAGTTCTTC.

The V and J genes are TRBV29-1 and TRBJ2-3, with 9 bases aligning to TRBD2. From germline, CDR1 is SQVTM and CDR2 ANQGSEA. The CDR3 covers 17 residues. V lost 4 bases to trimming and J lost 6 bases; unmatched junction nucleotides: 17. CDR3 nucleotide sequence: TGCAGCGTTGTGTGGCCTAGCGGGGATCTGGGAGTGGATACGCAGTATTTT. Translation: CSVVWPSGDLGVDTQYF.

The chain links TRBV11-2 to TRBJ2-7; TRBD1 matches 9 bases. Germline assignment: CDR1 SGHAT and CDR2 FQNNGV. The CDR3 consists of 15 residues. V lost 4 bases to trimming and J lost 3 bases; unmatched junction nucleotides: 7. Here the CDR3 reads CASSWPGQGHYEQYF. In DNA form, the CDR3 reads TGTGCCAGCAGCTGGCCGGGACAGGGACACTACGAGCAGTACTTC.

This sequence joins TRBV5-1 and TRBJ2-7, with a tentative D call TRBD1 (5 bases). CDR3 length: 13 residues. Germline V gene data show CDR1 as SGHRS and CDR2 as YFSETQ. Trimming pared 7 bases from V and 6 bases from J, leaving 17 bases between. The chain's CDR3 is CASAKPGWGEQYF. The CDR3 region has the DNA TGCGCCAGCGCCAAACCAGGGTGGGGCGAGCAGTACTTC.

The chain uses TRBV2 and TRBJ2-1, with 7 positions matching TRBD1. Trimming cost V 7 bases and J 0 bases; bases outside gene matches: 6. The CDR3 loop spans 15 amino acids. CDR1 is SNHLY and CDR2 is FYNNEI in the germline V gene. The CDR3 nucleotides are TGTGCCAGCATTGGACAGGCCGTCTCCTACAATGAGCAGTTCTTC. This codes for CASIGQAVSYNEQFF.

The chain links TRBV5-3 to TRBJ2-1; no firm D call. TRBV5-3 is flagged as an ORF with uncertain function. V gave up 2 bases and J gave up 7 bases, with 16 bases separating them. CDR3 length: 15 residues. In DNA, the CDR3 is TGTGCCAGAAGCTTCTGTACCGTCAGAACGAATGAGCAGTTCTTC. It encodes CARSFCTVRTNEQFF.

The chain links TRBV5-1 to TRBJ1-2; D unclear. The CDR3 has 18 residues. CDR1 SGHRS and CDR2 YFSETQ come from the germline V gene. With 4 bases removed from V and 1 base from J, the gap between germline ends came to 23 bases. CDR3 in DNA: TGCGCCAGCAGCCCGAAACCGGGCCAAAAAGAGTTTAACTATGGCTACACCTTC. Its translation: CASSPKPGQKEFNYGYTF.

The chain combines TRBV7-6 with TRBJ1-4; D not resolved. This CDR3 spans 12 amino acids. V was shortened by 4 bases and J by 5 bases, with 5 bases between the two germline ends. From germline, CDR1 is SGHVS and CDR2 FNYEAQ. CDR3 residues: CASSWGNEKLFF. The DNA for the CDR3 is TGTGCCAGCAGCTGGGGAAATGAAAAACTGTTTTTT.

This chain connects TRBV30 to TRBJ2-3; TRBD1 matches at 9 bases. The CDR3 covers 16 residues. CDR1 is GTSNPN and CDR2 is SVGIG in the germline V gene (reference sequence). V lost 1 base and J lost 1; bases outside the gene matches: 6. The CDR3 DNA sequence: TGTGCCTGGAGTGGGATCGGACAGGGGCGCACAGATACGCAGTATTTT. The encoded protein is CAWSGIGQGRTDTQYF.

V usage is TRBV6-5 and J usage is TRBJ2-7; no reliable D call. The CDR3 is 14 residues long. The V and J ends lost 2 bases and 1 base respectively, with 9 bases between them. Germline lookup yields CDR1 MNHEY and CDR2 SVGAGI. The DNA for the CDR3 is TGTGCCAGCAGTTACGCCCCTACTTCCTACGAGCAGTACTTC. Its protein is CASSYAPTSYEQYF.

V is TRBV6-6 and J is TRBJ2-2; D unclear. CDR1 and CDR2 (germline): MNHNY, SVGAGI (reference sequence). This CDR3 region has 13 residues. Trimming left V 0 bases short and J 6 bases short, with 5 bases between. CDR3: CASSYSRPGELFF. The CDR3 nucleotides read TGTGCCAGCAGTTACTCCAGGCCCGGGGAGCTGTTTTTT.

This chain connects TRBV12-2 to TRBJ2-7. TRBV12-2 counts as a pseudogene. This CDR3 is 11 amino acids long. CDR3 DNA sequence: TGTGCAAGTCCCATGAAGGGCAGCCGGGACTTC. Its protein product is CASPMKGSRDF.

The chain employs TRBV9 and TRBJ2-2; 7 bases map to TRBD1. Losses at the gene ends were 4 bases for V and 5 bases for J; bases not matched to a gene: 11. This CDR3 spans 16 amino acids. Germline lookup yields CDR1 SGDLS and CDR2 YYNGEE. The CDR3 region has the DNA TGTGCCAGCAGCCAGCATATGACAGGGATGACCGGGGAGCTGTTTTTT. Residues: CASSQHMTGMTGELFF.

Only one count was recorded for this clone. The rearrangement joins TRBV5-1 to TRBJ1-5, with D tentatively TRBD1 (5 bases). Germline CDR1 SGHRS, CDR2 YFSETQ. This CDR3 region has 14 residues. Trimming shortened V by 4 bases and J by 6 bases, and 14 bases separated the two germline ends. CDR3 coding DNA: TGCGCCAGCAGCCCCGGACAAGACTTTCAGCCCCAGCATTTT. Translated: CASSPGQDFQPQHF. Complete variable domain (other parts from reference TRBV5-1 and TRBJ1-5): KAGVTQTPRYLIKTRGQQVTLSCSPISGHRSVSWYQQTPGQGLQFLFEYFSETQRNKGNFPGRFSGRQFSNSRSEMNVSTLELGDSALYLCASSPGQDFQPQHFGDGTRLSIL.